Included here is one TCR beta chain sequence, with context. Its antigen is not identified. Using a J-beta primer mix together with a sample-barcoded 5' primer, a second PCR was run for about 6 to 11 cycles. TCRdb reprocessed the 5' RACE reads via MiXCR and lists one record per CDR3 protein. The repertoire holds some 860,000 distinct CDR3 sequences, with roughly three fifths as singletons. Unmatched junction bases numbered 8, after V lost 2 bases and J lost 2 bases. CDR1 is MNHEY, CDR2 SVGAGI, per germline. The CDR3 sequence is 16 residues long. The entry originates in a study of blood T cells in healthy people across ages. Regarding the study as a whole: Higher naive T cell percentage went strongly together with higher TCR beta diversity.

Sequences were obtained from blood. The sequence came from a man aged 35-49 years in good health. The rearrangement joins TRBV6-5 to TRBJ2-7, with 8 bases lining up with TRBD1. The CDR3 region has the DNA TGTGCCAGCAGTTACCGGGGGACAGGACTCGCCTACGAGCAGTACTTC. It yields the protein CASSYRGTGLAYEQYF.